Given below is one T cell receptor beta chain in context. The antigen is unknown. At the deep level, the assay was run. The data were produced by immunoSEQ multiplex PCR, yet TCRdb's version contains in-frame clones alone and is incomplete. The table lists about 2.5 million clones, about nine tenths of them singletons. These data are taken from a study of shared clonotypes between healthy human individuals. General study points: Only blood was sampled, and tissue TCR repertoires likely differ from blood ones. At large depth, rarefaction still showed sorted-subset sequencing to be incomplete. Expectations were that clonotype sharing among donors would be affected by sequencing depth.

Germline CDR1 is SGDLS and CDR2 is YYNGEE. Trimming shortened V by 0 bases and J by 1 base, and 12 bases separated the two germline ends. The CDR3 runs to 16 residues. Material for sequencing was naive CD4+ T cells from PBMCs. Subset: CD45RA+ positively selected. This sequence originates from a man aged 18-30 years in good health. Some clones in this sample may be carry-over from other donors' samples. The V gene is TRBV9, the J gene TRBJ2-3; a weak D match, TRBD2 (6 bases). The CDR3 region is CASSVVPLAGTDTQYF. The CDR3 DNA reads as TGTGCCAGCAGCGTAGTACCACTAGCAGGCACAGATACGCAGTATTTT.